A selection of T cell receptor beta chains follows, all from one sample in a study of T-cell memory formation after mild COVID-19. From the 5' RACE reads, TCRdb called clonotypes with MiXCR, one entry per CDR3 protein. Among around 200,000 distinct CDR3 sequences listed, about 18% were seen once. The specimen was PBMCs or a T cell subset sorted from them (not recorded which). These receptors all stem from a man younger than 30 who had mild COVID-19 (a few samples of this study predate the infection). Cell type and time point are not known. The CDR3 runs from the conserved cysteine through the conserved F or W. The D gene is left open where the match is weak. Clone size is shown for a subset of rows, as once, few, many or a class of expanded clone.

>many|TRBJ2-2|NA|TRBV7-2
CASSFRQNTGELFF
TGTGCCAGCAGCTTTCGACAGAACACCGGGGAGCTGTTTTTT
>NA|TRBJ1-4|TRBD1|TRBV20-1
CSATGGGYEKLFF
TGCAGTGCTACAGGGGGCGGTTATGAAAAACTGTTTTTT
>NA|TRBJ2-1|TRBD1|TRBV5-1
CASSGGTGYNNEQFF
TGCGCCAGCAGCGGAGGGACAGGGTACAACAATGAGCAGTTCTTC
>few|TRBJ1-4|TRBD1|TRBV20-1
CSAPGTGDLLNEKLFF
TGCAGTGCCCCCGGGACAGGGGACCTTCTTAATGAAAAACTGTTTTTT
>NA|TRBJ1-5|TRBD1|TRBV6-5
CASRTDQGGNQPQHF
TGTGCCAGCCGTACAGATCAGGGGGGCAATCAGCCCCAGCATTTT
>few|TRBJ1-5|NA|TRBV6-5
CASSYDGNQPQHF
TGTGCCAGCAGTTACGATGGCAATCAGCCCCAGCATTTT
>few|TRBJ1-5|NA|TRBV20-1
CSARVPSSNQPQHF
TGCAGTGCTAGAGTCCCTTCGAGCAATCAGCCCCAGCATTTT
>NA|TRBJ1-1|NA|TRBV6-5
CASSYSGREKTFF
TGTGCCAGCAGTTACTCCGGCAGGGAGAAGACTTTCTTT
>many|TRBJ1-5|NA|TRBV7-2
CASSLEPNQPQHF
TGTGCCAGCAGCTTAGAGCCGAATCAGCCCCAGCATTTT
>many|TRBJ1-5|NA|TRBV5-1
CASSLQGLGQPQHF
TGCGCCAGCAGCTTGCAAGGGTTGGGTCAGCCCCAGCATTTT
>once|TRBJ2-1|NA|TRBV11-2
CASRQGRSYNKQFF
TGTGCCAGCAGACAGGGGAGGTCCTACAATAAGCAGTTCTTC
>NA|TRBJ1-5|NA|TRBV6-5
CASSYAGLNQPQHF
TGTGCCAGCAGTTACGCCGGGCTCAATCAGCCCCAGCATTTT
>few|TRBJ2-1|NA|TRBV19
CASSPPRGYNEQFF
TGTGCCAGTAGTCCTCCCAGGGGATACAATGAGCAGTTCTTC
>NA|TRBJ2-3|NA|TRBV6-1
CASFGGGAGDTQYF
TGTGCCAGCTTTGGCGGTGGGGCCGGCGATACGCAGTATTTT
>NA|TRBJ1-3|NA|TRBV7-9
CASSTIGDTIYF
TGTGCCAGCAGCACAATTGGAGACACCATATATTTT
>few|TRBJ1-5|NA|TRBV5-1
CASSQGPGNQPQHF
TGCGCCAGCAGCCAGGGGCCAGGCAATCAGCCCCAGCATTTT
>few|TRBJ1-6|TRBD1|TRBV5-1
CASRQQGMNSPLHF
TGCGCCAGCAGACAACAGGGGATGAATTCACCCCTCCACTTT
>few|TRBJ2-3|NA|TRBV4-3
CASSQGFRNTQYF
TGCGCCAGCAGCCAGGGATTCCGAAATACGCAGTATTTT
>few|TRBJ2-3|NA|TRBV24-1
CATSDATDSTDTQYF
TGTGCCACCAGTGATGCAACGGACAGCACAGATACGCAGTATTTT
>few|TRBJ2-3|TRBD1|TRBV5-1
CASSVQGADTQYF
TGCGCCAGCAGCGTACAGGGGGCTGATACGCAGTATTTT
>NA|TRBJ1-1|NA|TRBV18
CASSPFSGTEAFF
TGTGCCAGCTCACCTTTTTCAGGGACTGAAGCTTTCTTT
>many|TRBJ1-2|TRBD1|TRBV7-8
CASSSGDRASYGYTF
TGTGCCAGCAGCTCAGGGGACAGGGCTAGTTACGGCTACACCTTC
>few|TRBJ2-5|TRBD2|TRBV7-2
CASSLIHSGEATQYF
TGTGCCAGCAGCTTAATACATAGCGGGGAAGCGACCCAGTACTTC
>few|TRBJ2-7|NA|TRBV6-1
CASSEGHQVYEQYF
TGTGCCAGCAGTGAGGGACACCAGGTCTACGAGCAGTACTTC
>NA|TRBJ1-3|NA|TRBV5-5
CASSFTGNSGNTIYF
TGTGCCAGCAGCTTTACAGGGAACTCTGGAAACACCATATATTTT
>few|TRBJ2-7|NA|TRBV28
CASTQPRVSYEQYF
TGTGCCAGCACCCAACCCCGGGTGTCCTACGAGCAGTACTTC
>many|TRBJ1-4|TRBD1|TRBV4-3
CASSQEATWTGGNEKLFF
TGCGCCAGCAGCCAAGAAGCTACCTGGACAGGGGGAAATGAAAAACTGTTTTTT
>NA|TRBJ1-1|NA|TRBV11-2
CASSLVGPIRPEAFF
TGTGCCAGCAGCTTAGTAGGCCCTATCCGCCCTGAAGCTTTCTTT
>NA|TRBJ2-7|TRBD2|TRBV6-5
CASSYGAGGPHEQYF
TGTGCCAGCAGTTACGGGGCGGGGGGGCCCCACGAGCAGTACTTC
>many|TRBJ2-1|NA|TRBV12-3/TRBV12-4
CASSLVQGNEQFF
TGTGCCAGCAGTTTAGTACAGGGCAATGAGCAGTTCTTC